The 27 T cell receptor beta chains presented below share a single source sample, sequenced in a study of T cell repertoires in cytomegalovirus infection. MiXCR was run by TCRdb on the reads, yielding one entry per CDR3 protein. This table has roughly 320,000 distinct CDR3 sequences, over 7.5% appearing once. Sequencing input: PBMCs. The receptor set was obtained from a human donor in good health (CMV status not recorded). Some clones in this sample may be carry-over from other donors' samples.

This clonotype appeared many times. CDR3 residues: CASSPGEETQYF. CDR3 DNA: TGTGCCAGCAGCCCAGGGGAAGAGACCCAGTACTTC. The genes are TRBV7-2 and TRBJ2-5; D may be TRBD1 (6 bases). V lost 5 bases to trimming and J lost 3 bases, with 7 bases between them. CDR3 length equals 12 residues. Germline CDR1 and CDR2: SGHTA and FQGNSA.

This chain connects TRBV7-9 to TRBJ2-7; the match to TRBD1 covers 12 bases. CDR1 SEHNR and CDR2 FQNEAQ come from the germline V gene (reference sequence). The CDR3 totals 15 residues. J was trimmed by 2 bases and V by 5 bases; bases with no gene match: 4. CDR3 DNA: TGTGCCAGCAGCCGTGGGACAGGGGGCCCCTACGAGCAGTACTTC. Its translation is CASSRGTGGPYEQYF.

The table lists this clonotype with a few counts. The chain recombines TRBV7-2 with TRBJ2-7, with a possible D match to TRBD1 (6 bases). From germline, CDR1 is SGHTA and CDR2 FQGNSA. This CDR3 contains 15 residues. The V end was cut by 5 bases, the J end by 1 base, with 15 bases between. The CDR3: CASSLRDTLSYEQYF. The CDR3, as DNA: TGTGCCAGCAGCCTCCGGGACACCCTATCCTACGAGCAGTACTTC.

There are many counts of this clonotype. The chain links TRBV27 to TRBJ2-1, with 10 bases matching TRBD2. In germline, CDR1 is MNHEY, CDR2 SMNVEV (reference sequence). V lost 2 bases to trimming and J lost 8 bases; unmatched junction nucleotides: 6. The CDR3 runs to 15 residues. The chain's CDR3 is CASSLVSGRGDEQFF. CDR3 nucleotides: TGTGCCAGCAGTTTAGTAAGCGGGAGGGGGGATGAGCAGTTCTTC.

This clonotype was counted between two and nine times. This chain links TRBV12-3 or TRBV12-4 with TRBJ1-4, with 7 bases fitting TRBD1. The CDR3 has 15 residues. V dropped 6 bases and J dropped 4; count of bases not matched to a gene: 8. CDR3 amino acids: CASSLGTAYNEKLFF. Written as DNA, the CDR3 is TGTGCCAGCAGCCTCGGGACAGCATATAATGAAAAACTGTTTTTT.

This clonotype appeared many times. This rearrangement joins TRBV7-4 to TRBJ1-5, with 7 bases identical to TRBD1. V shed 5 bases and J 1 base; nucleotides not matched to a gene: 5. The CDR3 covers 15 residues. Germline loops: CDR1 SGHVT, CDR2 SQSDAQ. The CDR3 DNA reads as TGTGCCAGCAGCCCGGGACAGCTAAGCAATCAGCCCCAGCATTTT. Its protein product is CASSPGQLSNQPQHF.

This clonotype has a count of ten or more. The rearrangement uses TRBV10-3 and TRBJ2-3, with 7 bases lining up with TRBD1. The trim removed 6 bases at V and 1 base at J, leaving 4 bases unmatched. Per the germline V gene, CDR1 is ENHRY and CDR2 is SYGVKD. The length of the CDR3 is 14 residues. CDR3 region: CAIRTGTGTDTQYF. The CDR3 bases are TGTGCCATCAGAACCGGGACAGGCACAGATACGCAGTATTTT.

CDR3 sequence reads: CASSRFTGTGANSPLHF. DNA for the CDR3: TGTGCCAGCAGCCGATTCACCGGGACAGGGGCTAATTCACCCCTCCACTTT. The chain couples TRBV14 to TRBJ1-6; 10 bases are shared with TRBD1. CDR3 length: 17 residues. Germline trimming cut 4 bases from V and 6 bases from J; bases unmatched to any gene: 9. From germline, CDR1 is SGHDN and CDR2 FVKESK.

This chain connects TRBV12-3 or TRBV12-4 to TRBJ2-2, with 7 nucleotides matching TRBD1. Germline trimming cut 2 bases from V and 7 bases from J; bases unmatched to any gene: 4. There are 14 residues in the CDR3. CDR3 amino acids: CASSLRQGGGELFF. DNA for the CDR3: TGTGCCAGCAGTTTAAGACAGGGTGGCGGGGAGCTGTTTTTT.

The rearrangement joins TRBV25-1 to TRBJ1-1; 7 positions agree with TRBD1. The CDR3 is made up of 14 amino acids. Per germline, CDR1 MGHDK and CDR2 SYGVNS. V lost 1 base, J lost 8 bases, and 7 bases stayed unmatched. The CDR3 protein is CASSELSQGGEAFF. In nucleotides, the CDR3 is TGTGCCAGCAGTGAATTGTCGCAGGGGGGAGAAGCTTTCTTT.

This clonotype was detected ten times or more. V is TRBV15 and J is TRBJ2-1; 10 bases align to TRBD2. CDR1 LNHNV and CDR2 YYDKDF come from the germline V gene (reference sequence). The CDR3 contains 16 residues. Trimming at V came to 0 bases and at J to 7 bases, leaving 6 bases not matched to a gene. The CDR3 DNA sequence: TGTGCCACCAGCAGAGAGTCGCTAGCGGGAGTAAATGAGCAGTTCTTC. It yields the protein CATSRESLAGVNEQFF.

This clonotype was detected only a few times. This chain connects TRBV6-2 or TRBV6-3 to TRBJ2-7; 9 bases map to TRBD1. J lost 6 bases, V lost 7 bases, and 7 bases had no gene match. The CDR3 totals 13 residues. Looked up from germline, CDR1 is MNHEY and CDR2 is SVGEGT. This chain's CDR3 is CASNRQGVAEQYF. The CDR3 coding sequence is TGTGCCAGCAACAGACAGGGGGTCGCCGAGCAGTACTTC.

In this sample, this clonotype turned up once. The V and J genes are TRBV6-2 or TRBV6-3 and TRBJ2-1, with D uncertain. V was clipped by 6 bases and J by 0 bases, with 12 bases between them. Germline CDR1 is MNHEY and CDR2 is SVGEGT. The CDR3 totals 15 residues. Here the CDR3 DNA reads TGTGCCAGCAGCCCGCTAATGCGCTCCTACAATGAGCAGTTCTTC. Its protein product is CASSPLMRSYNEQFF.

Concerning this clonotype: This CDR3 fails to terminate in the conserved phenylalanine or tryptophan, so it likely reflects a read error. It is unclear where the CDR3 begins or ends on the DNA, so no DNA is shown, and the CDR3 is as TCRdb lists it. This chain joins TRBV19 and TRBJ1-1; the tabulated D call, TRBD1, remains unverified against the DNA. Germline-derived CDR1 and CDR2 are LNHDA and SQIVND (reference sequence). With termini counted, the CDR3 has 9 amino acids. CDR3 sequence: CASGPHREV.

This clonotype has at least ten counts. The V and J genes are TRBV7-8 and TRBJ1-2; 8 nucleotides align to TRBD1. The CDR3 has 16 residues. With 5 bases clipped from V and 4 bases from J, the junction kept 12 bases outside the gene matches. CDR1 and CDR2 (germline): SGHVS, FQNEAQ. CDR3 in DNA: TGTGCCAGCAGCCCAAAGACAGGGGAGTGGAGCTATGGCTACACCTTC. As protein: CASSPKTGEWSYGYTF.

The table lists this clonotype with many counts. For the CDR3, the DNA is TGTGCCAGCAGCCCGCTAACCGGGGCCAAAAACATTCAGTACTTC. It codes for CASSPLTGAKNIQYF. V and J are TRBV7-2 and TRBJ2-4, with D unresolved. The V gene lost 5 bases and the J gene lost 1 base, with 12 bases spanning the gap. The CDR3 spans 15 residues. Germline values: CDR1 SGHTA, CDR2 FQGNSA.

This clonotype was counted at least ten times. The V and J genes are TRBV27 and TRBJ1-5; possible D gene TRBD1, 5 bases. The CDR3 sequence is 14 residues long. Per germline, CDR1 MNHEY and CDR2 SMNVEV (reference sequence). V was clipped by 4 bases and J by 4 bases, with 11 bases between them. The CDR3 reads CASSSRQFNQPQHF. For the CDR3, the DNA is TGTGCCAGCAGTTCCCGACAGTTTAATCAGCCCCAGCATTTT.

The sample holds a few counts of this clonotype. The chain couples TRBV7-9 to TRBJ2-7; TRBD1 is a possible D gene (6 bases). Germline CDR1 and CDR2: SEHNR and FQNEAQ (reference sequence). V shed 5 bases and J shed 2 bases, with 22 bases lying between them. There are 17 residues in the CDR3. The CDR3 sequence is CASSITRAKQGPYEQYF. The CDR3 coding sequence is TGTGCCAGCAGCATAACTAGAGCAAAACAGGGTCCCTACGAGCAGTACTTC.

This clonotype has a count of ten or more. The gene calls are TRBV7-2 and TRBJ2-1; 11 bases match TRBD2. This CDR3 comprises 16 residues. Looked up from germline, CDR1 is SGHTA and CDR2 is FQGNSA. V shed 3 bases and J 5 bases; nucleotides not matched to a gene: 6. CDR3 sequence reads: CASSFLAGGPDNEQFF. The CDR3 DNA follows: TGTGCCAGCAGCTTTTTAGCGGGGGGGCCTGACAATGAGCAGTTCTTC. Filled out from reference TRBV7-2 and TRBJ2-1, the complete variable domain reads GAGVSQSPSNKVTEKGKDVELRCDPISGHTALYWYRQSLGQGLEFLIYFQGNSAPDKSGLPSDRFSAERTGGSVSTLTIQRTQQEDSAVYLCASSFLAGGPDNEQFFGPGTRLTVL.

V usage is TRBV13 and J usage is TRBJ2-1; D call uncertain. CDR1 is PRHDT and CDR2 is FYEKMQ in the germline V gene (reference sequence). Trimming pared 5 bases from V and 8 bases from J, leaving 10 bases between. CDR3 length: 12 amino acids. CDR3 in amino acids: CASSPQRDEQFF. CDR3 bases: TGTGCCAGCAGCCCTCAGCGCGATGAGCAGTTCTTC.

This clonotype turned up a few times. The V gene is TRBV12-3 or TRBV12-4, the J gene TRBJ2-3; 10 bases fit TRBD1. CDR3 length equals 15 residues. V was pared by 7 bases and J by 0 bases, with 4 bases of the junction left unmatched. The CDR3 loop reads CASNRQGASTDTQYF. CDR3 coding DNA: TGTGCCAGCAATAGACAGGGGGCCAGCACAGATACGCAGTATTTT.

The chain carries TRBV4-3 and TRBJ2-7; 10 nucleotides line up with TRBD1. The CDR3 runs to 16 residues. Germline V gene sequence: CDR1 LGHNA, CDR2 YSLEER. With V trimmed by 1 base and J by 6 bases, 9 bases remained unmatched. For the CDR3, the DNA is TGCGCCAGCAGCCAAGTCACCGGGACAGGGGTAGGCGAGCAGTACTTC. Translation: CASSQVTGTGVGEQYF.

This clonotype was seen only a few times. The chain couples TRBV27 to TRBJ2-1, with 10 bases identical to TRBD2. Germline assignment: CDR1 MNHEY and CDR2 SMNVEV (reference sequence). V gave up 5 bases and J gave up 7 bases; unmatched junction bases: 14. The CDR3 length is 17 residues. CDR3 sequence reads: CASSGSITSGKKNEQFF. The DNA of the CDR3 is TGTGCCAGCAGTGGATCCATAACTAGCGGGAAAAAGAATGAGCAGTTCTTC.

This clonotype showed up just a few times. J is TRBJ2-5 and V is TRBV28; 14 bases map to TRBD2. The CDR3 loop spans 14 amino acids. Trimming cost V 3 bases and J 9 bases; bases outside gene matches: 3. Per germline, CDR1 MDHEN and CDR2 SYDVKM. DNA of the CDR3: TGTGCCAGCAGTTTGGGACTAGCGGGAGAAGCCCAGTACTTC. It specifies CASSLGLAGEAQYF.

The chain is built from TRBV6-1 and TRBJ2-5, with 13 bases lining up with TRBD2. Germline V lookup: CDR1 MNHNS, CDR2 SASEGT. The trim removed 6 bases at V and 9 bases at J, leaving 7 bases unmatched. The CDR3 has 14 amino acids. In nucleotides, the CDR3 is TGTGCCAGCAGCCTACTAGCGGGGGGGCAGGCCCAGTACTTC. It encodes CASSLLAGGQAQYF.

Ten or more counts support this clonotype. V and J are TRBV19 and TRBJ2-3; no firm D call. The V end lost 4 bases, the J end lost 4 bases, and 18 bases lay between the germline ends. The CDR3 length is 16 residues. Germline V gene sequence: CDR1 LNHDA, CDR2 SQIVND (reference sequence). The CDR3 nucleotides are TGTGCCAGTAGTACCCTAGTCCCCCCGTCGGCAGATACGCAGTATTTT. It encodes CASSTLVPPSADTQYF.

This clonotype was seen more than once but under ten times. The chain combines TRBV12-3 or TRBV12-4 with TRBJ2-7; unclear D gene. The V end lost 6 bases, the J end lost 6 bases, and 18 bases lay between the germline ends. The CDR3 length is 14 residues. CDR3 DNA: TGTGCCAGCAGGTTTTCTTGGGTAGCAGGCGAGCAGTACTTC. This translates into CASRFSWVAGEQYF.